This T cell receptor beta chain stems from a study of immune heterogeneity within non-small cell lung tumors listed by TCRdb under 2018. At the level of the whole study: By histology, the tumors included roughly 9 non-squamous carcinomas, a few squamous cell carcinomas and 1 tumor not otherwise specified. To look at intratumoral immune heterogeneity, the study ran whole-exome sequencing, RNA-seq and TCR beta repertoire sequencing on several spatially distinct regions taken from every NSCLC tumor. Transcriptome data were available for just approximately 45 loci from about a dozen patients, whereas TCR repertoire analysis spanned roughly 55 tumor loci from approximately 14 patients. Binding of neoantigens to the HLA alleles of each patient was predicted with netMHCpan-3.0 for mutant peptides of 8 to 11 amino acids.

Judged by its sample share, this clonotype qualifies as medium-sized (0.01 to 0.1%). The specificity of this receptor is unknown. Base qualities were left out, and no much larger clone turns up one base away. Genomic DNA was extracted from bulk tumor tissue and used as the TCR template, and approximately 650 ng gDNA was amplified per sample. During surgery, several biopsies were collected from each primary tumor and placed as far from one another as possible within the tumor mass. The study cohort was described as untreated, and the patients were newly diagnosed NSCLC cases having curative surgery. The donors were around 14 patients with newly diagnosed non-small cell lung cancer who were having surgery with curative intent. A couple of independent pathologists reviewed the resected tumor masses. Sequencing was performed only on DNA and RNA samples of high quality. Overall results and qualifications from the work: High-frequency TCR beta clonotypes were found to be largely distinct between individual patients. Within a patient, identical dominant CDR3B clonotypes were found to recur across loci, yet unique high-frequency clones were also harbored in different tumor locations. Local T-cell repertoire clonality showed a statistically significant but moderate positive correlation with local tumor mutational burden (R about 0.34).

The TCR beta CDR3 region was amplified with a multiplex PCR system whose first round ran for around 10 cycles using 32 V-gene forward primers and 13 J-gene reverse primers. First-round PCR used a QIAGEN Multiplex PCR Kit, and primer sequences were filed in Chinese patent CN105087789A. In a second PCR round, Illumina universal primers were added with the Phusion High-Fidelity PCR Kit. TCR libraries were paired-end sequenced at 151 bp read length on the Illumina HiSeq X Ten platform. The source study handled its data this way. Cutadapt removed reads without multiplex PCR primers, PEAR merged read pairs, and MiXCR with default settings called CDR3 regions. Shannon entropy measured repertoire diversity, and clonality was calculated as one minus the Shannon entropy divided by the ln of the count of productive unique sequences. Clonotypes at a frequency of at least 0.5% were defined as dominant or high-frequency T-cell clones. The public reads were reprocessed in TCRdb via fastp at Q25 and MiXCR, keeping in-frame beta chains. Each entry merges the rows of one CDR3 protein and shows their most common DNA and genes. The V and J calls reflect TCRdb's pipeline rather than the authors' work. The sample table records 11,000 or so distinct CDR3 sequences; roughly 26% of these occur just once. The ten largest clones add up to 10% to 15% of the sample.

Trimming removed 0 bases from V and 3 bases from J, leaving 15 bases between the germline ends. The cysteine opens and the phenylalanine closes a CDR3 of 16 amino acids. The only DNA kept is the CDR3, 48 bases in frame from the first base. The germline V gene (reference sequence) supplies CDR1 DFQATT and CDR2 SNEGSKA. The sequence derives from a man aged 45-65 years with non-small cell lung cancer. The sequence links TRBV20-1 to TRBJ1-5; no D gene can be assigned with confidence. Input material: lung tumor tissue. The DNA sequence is TGCAGTGCTAGAGATCCATACAGCTCCCCCAATCAGCCCCAGCATTTT. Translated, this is CSARDPYSSPNQPQHF.